A single sample gave rise to the 8 T cell receptor beta chains below, sequenced in a study of shared clonotypes between healthy human individuals. Repertoires were generated with immunoSEQ multiplex PCR, while TCRdb's copy carries only in-frame clones and drops some. This table holds a few million clones, roughly 92% found once. Material: naive CD4+ T cells from PBMCs. Specified subset: CD45RA+ positively selected. The receptors originated from a man in his late teens or twenties in good health. Some clones in this sample may be carry-over from other donors' samples.

This chain links TRBV28 with TRBJ2-2; D not certain. The CDR3 has 14 residues. The germline gives CDR1 MDHEN, CDR2 SYDVKM. V lost 2 bases, J lost 7 bases, and 11 bases lay in between. Here the CDR3 reads CASSLALRNGELFF. As DNA, the CDR3 is TGTGCCAGCAGTTTAGCCTTGAGGAACGGGGAGCTGTTTTTT.

The chain links TRBV11-2 to TRBJ2-1; 12 bases match TRBD2. The V segment lost 5 bases and the J segment 7 bases; nucleotides outside the gene matches: 9. Germline V CDR1 and CDR2: SGHAT, FQNNGV. This CDR3 spans 16 amino acids. The CDR3 nucleotides are TGTGCCAGCAGCCGAGATCTAGCGGGAGGGGCAAATGAGCAGTTCTTC. This codes for CASSRDLAGGANEQFF.

In regard to this clone: Additional DNA sequences in this sample encode the identical CDR3. This chain joins TRBV5-1 and TRBJ2-1; 11 bases fit TRBD2. The germline CDR1 and CDR2 sequences are SGHRS and YFSETQ. The CDR3 covers 15 residues. The J segment lost 4 bases and the V segment lost 4 bases, leaving 4 bases of the junction unmatched. The DNA for the CDR3 is TGCGCCAGCAGCCCCCTAGCGGGAGGTTACAATGAGCAGTTCTTC. Protein: CASSPLAGGYNEQFF.

This chain uses TRBV7-2 with TRBJ2-6, with a tentative D call TRBD1 (6 bases). The V gene's germline CDR1 is SGHTA and CDR2 FQGNSA. Trimming took 5 bases from V and 2 from J, leaving 13 bases between them. The CDR3 is made up of 16 amino acids. The CDR3 protein is CASSPQGSPGANVLTF. The CDR3 DNA is TGTGCCAGCAGCCCACAGGGCTCCCCTGGGGCCAACGTCCTGACTTTC.

V is TRBV7-2 and J is TRBJ2-1; 12 bases agree with TRBD2. This CDR3 comprises 18 residues. Germline loops: CDR1 SGHTA, CDR2 FQGNSA. J lost 7 bases, V lost 2 bases, and 12 bases had no gene match. CDR3 nucleotides: TGTGCCAGCAGCTTATGGCCTGGGCGTCTAGCGGGAGGGAATGAGCAGTTCTTC. This gives the protein CASSLWPGRLAGGNEQFF. The full variable domain, with the rest looked up from reference TRBV7-2 and TRBJ2-1, is GAGVSQSPSNKVTEKGKDVELRCDPISGHTALYWYRQSLGQGLEFLIYFQGNSAPDKSGLPSDRFSAERTGGSVSTLTIQRTQQEDSAVYLCASSLWPGRLAGGNEQFFGPGTRLTVL.

The V call is TRBV5-6, the J call TRBJ1-1; D is perhaps TRBD1 (5 bases). Germline CDR1 SGHDT, CDR2 YYEEEE. The CDR3 sequence is 15 residues long. Trimming shortened V by 4 bases and J by 1 base, and 14 bases separated the two germline ends. The CDR3 protein is CASSRRQTQNTEAFF. CDR3 nucleotide sequence: TGTGCCAGCAGCAGGCGACAGACCCAGAACACTGAAGCTTTCTTT.

The CDR3 DNA is TGTGCCAGCAGTTTACCCGCGGCTCACGAGCAGTACTTC. Its protein is CASSLPAAHEQYF. The chain joins TRBV28 to TRBJ2-7; D not resolved. This CDR3 is 13 amino acids long. V was cut by 2 bases and J by 5 bases, with 10 bases left in between. The V gene's germline CDR1 is MDHEN and CDR2 SYDVKM.

This rearrangement joins TRBV7-9 to TRBJ2-7, with TRBD2 matching 9 bases. The CDR3 totals 15 residues. Per the germline V gene, CDR1 is SEHNR and CDR2 is FQNEAQ (reference sequence). V gave up 6 bases and J gave up 6 bases; unmatched junction bases: 12. CDR3 DNA sequence: TGTGCCAGCAGTTTGCCTAGCGGGGCAACACGCGAGCAGTACTTC. As protein: CASSLPSGATREQYF.